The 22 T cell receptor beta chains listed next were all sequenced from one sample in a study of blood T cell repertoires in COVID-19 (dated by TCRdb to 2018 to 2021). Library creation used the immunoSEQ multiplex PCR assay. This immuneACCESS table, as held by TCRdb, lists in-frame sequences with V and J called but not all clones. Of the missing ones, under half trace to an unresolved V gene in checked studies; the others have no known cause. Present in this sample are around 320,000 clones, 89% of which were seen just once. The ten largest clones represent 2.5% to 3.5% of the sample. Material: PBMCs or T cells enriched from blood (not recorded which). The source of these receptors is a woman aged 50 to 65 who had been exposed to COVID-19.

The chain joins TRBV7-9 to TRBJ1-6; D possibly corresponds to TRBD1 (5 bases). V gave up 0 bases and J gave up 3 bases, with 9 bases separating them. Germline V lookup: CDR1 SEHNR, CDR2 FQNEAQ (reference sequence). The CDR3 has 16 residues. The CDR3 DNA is TGTGCCAGCAGCTTAGCGGGGGGACTCTATAATTCACCCCTCCACTTT. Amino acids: CASSLAGGLYNSPLHF. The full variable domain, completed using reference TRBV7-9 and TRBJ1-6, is DTGVSQNPRHKITKRGQNVTFRCDPISEHNRLYWYRQTLGQGPEFLTYFQNEAQLEKSRLLSDRFSAERPKGSFSTLEIQRTEQGDSAMYLCASSLAGGLYNSPLHFGNGTRLTVT.

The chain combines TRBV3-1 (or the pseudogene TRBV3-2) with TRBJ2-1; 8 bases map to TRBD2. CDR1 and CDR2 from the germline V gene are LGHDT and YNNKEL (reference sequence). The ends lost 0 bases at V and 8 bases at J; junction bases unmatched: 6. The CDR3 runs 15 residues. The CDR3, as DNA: TGTGCCAGCAGCCAAGATCCGCGGGGGGCGGATGAGCAGTTCTTC. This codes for CASSQDPRGADEQFF.

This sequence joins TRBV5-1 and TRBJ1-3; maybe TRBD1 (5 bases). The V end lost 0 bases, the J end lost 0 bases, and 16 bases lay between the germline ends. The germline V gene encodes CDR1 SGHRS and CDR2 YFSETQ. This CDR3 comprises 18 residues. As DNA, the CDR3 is TGCGCCAGCAGCTTGGCCGGGCAGGGCCCCAACTCTGGAAACACCATATATTTT. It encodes CASSLAGQGPNSGNTIYF.

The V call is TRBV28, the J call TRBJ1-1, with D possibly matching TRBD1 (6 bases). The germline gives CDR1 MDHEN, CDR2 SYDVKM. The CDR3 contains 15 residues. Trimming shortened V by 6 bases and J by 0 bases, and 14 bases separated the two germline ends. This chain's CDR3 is CASRDNREMNTEAFF. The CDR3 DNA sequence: TGTGCCAGCAGAGATAACAGGGAGATGAACACTGAAGCTTTCTTT.

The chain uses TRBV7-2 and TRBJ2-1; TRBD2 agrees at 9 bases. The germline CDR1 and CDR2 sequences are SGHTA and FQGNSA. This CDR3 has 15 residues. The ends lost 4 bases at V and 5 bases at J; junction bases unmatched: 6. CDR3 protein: CASSSRGGDHNEQFF. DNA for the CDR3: TGTGCCAGCAGCTCGCGCGGGGGGGACCACAATGAGCAGTTCTTC.

The CDR3 sequence is CASSVEDDGYTF. In nucleotides, the CDR3 is TGCGCCAGCAGTGTGGAGGACGATGGCTACACCTTC. V usage is TRBV23-1 and J usage is TRBJ1-2; no firm D call. TRBV23-1 is assigned to the ORF class and has an uncertain function. The CDR3 is 12 residues long. V lost 5 bases, J lost 6 bases, and 10 bases lay in between.

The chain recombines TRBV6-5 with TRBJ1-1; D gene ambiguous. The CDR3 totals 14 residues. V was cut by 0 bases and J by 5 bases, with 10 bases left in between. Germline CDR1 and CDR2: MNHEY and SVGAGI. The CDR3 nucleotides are TGTGCCAGCAGTTACTCGAGAGGTGGAACTGAAGCTTTCTTT. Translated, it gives CASSYSRGGTEAFF.

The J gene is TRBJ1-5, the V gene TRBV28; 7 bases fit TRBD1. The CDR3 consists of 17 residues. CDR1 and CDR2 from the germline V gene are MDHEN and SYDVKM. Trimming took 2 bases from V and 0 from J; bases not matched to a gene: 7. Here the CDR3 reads CASSLPSGQNSNQPQHF. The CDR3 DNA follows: TGTGCCAGCAGTTTACCCTCGGGACAGAATAGCAATCAGCCCCAGCATTTT. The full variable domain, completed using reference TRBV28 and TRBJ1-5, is DVKVTQSSRYLVKRTGEKVFLECVQDMDHENMFWYRQDPGLGLRLIYFSYDVKMKEKGDIPEGYSVSREKKERFSLILESASTNQTSMYLCASSLPSGQNSNQPQHFGDGTRLSIL.

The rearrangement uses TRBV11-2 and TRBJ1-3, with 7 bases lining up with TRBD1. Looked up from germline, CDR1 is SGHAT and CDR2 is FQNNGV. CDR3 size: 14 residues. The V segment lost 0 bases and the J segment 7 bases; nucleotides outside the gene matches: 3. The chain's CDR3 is CASSLDDRANTIYF. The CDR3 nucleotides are TGTGCCAGCAGCTTAGATGACAGGGCGAACACCATATATTTT.

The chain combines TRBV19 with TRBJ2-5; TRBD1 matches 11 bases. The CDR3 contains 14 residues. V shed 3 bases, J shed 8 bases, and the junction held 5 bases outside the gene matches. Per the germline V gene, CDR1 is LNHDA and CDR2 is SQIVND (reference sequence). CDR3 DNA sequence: TGTGCCAGTAGTATTGGACAGGGGGCGAGAACCCAGTACTTC. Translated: CASSIGQGARTQYF. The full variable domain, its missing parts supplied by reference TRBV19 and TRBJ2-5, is DGGITQSPKYLFRKEGQNVTLSCEQNLNHDAMYWYRQDPGQGLRLIYYSQIVNDFQKGDIAEGYSVSREKKESFPLTVTSAQKNPTAFYLCASSIGQGARTQYFGPGTRLLVL.

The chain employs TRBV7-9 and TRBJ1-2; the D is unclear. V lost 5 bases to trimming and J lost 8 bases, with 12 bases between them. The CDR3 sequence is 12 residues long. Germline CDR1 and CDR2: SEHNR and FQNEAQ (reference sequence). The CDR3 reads CASSPLRGGYTF. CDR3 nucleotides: TGTGCCAGCAGCCCCCTCCGGGGAGGCTACACCTTC.

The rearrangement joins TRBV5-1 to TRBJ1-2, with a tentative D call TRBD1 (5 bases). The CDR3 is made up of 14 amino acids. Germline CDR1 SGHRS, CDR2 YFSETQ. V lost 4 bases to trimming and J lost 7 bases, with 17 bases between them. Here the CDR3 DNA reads TGCGCCAGCAGCGACGGACGCGGGGGATTTGGCTACACCTTC. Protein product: CASSDGRGGFGYTF.

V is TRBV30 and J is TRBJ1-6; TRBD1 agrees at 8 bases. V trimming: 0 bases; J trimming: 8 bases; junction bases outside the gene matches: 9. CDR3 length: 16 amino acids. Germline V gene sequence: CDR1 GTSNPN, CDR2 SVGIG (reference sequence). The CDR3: CAWSVFGGQVDSPLHF. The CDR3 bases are TGTGCCTGGAGTGTTTTTGGGGGACAGGTAGATTCACCCCTCCACTTT.

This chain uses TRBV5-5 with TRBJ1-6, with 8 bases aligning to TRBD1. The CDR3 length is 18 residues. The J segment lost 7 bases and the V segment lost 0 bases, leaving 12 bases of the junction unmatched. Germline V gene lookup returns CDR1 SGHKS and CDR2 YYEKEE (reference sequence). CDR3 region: CASSLAFANGQGNSPLHF. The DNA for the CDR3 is TGTGCCAGCAGCTTGGCCTTCGCCAATGGACAGGGAAATTCACCCCTCCACTTT.

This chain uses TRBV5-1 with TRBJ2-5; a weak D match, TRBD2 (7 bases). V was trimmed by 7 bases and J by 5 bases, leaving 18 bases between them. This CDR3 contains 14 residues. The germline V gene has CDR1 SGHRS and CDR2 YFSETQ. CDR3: CASQSGLGGETQYF. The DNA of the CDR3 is TGCGCCAGCCAATCCGGACTAGGGGGGGAGACCCAGTACTTC. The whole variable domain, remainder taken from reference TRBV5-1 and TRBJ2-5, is KAGVTQTPRYLIKTRGQQVTLSCSPISGHRSVSWYQQTPGQGLQFLFEYFSETQRNKGNFPGRFSGRQFSNSRSEMNVSTLELGDSALYLCASQSGLGGETQYFGPGTRLLVL.

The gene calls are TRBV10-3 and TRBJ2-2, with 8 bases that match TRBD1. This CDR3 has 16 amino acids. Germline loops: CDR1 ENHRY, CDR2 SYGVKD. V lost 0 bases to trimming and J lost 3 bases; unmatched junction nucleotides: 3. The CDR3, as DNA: TGTGCCATCAGTGAGTCTGCGGGACAGGACACCGGGGAGCTGTTTTTT. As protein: CAISESAGQDTGELFF.

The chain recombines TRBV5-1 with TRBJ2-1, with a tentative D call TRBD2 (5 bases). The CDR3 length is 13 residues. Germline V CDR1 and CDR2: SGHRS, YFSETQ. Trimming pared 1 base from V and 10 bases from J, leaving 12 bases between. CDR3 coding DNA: TGCGCCAGCAGCTTGCCCTATCGGAGGGAGCAGTTCTTC. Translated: CASSLPYRREQFF.

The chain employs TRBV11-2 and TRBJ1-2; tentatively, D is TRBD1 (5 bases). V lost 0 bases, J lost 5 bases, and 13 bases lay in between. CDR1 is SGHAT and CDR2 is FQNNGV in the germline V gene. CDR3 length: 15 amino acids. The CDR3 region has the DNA TGTGCCAGCAGCTTAGAGCCAGGGATGCTGTATGGCTACACCTTC. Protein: CASSLEPGMLYGYTF.

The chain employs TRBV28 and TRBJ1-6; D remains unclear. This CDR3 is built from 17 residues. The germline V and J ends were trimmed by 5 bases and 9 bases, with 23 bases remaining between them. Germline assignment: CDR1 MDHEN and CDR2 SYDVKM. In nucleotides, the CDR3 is TGTGCCAGCAGTCTATACCGGACGGGGAAACGCGGTTCACCCCTCCACTTT. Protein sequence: CASSLYRTGKRGSPLHF. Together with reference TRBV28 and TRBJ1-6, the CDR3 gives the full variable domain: DVKVTQSSRYLVKRTGEKVFLECVQDMDHENMFWYRQDPGLGLRLIYFSYDVKMKEKGDIPEGYSVSREKKERFSLILESASTNQTSMYLCASSLYRTGKRGSPLHFGNGTRLTVT.

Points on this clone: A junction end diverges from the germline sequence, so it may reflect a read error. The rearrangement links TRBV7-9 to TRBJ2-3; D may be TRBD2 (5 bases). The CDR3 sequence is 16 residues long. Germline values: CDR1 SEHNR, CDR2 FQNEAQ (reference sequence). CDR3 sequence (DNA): TGTGCCAGCAGCTTAGTAGGAAGCGGCAGCACAGATGCGCAGTATTTT. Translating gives CASSLVGSGSTDAQYF.

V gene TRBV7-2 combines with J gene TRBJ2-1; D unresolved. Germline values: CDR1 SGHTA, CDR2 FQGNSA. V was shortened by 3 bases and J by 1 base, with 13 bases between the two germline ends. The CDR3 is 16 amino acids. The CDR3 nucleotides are TGTGCCAGCAGCTTGCAGGCCTCTGGGTCCTACAATGAGCAGTTCTTC. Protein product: CASSLQASGSYNEQFF.

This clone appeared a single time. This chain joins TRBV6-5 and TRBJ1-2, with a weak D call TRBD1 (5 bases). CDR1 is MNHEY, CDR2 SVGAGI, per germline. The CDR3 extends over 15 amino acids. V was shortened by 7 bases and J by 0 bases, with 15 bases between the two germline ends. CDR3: CASTPVGGANYGYTF. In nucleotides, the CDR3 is TGTGCCAGCACTCCAGTGGGGGGAGCTAACTATGGCTACACCTTC.